This T cell receptor (beta chain) came from a study of T-cell reconstitution after alpha-beta-depleted transplantation in children (dated by TCRdb to between 2015 and 2016). A note on the overall study: Using TCR repertoire profiling, the study quantitatively followed how T-cell immune reconstitution unfolded in children after TCRalphabeta/CD19-depleted allogeneic hematopoietic cell transplantation.

The library was produced with PCR. Sequencing took place on an Illumina HiSeq 2500. To normalize quantification of the TCRbeta repertoire, the TCR libraries were built with molecular barcoding that relied on unique molecular identifiers. The public reads were run again by TCRdb, first through fastp at Q25 and then through MiXCR, and only productive beta chains were kept. Rows matching on CDR3 protein sequence are summarized as one entry with the most common DNA and genes. For this sample there are some 280,000 distinct CDR3 sequences; roughly 9.5% appear just once. The top ten hold about a tenth of the sample. This clonotype was detected many times. Its target antigen remains unknown. Within one base of it there is no much larger clone, and no base qualities were kept. For CDR1 and CDR2, the germline V gene (reference sequence) lists LGHDT and YNNKEL. V gives up 4 bases and J gives up 4 bases, and the segment between their germline ends measures 17 bases. The CDR3 has 15 amino acids, counting the end cysteine and phenylalanine. The retained sequence is limited to the CDR3, 45 bases, with the frame set at the first base.

The receptor was isolated from a human donor who donated a stem cell graft to a child with SCID. The sequenced sample was PBMCs from the stem cell graft donor, obtained from the stem cell graft. The chain couples TRBV3-1 to TRBJ2-7, with the D gene too uncertain to name. The CDR3 protein is CASSPLQGRWYEQYF. Read as DNA, the sequence is TGTGCCAGCAGCCCGCTTCAAGGGCGCTGGTACGAGCAGTACTTC.